The rows below give T cell receptor beta chains drawn from one sample of a study of blood T cell repertoires in COVID-19. Clones were read by immunoSEQ multiplex PCR, and TCRdb kept only the in-frame ones, dropping some. The sample carries a few hundred thousand clones, more than 85% recorded once. Sequenced input: peripheral blood. These receptors all stem from a woman in her 70s with active or convalescent COVID-19. Each CDR3 is given with its conserved first and last residue. The D gene is left open where the match is weak. Only part of the rows carry a size: once, few, many, or a class if the clone is expanded.

clone_size: NA; j_call: TRBJ1-5; v_call: TRBV20-1; d_call: TRBD1; cdr3_aa: CSASWVFGTENQPQHF; cdr3_nt: TGCAGTGCTAGTTGGGTCTTCGGGACAGAGAATCAGCCCCAGCATTTT
clone_size: NA; j_call: TRBJ1-2; v_call: TRBV19; d_call: TRBD1; cdr3_aa: CASSVSTGRGYGYTF; cdr3_nt: TGTGCCAGTAGTGTCTCGACAGGGCGAGGGTATGGCTACACCTTC
clone_size: NA; j_call: TRBJ2-7; v_call: TRBV6-2/TRBV6-3; d_call: NA; cdr3_aa: CASSYSPRAWDTYEQYF; cdr3_nt: TGTGCCAGCAGTTACTCCCCCAGGGCTTGGGACACCTACGAGCAGTACTTC
clone_size: NA; j_call: TRBJ1-2; v_call: TRBV5-6; d_call: NA; cdr3_aa: CASTPLTSNYGYTF; cdr3_nt: TGTGCCAGCACCCCCCTGACATCTAACTATGGCTACACCTTC
clone_size: NA; j_call: TRBJ2-5; v_call: TRBV6-5; d_call: NA; cdr3_aa: CATSRTDVETQYF; cdr3_nt: TGTGCCACCTCCCGGACAGATGTAGAGACCCAGTACTTC
clone_size: NA; j_call: TRBJ1-3; v_call: TRBV4-3; d_call: NA; cdr3_aa: CASSQDYLSSGNTIYF; cdr3_nt: TGCGCCAGCAGCCAAGACTACCTAAGCTCTGGAAACACCATATATTTT
clone_size: NA; j_call: TRBJ2-3; v_call: TRBV5-1; d_call: NA; cdr3_aa: CASTSLPGTDTQYF; cdr3_nt: TGCGCCAGCACCTCTTTACCGGGGACAGATACGCAGTATTTT
clone_size: NA; j_call: TRBJ2-7; v_call: TRBV19; d_call: NA; cdr3_aa: CASSEKGQVQYF; cdr3_nt: TGTGCCAGTAGTGAGAAGGGGCAGGTCCAATACTTC
clone_size: NA; j_call: TRBJ1-2; v_call: TRBV19; d_call: NA; cdr3_aa: CASSRGRRGVYGYTF; cdr3_nt: TGTGCCAGTAGTCGGGGGAGGAGGGGCGTTTATGGCTACACCTTC
clone_size: once; j_call: TRBJ1-4; v_call: TRBV2; d_call: NA; cdr3_aa: CASSTRSREKLFF; cdr3_nt: TGTGCCAGCAGTACCAGGTCCCGGGAAAAACTGTTTTTT